A selection of T cell receptor beta chains follows, all from one sample in a study of blood T cell repertoires in COVID-19. Using immunoSEQ multiplex PCR, the repertoire was profiled, and TCRdb retains in-frame clones only, with some absent. Of 150,000 to 200,000 clones listed, roughly 79% are singletons. The specimen sequenced was peripheral blood. These receptors all stem from a man aged 60-69 years with active or convalescent COVID-19. The CDR3 runs from the conserved cysteine through the conserved F or W.

J gene: TRBJ2-3
V gene: TRBV9
CDR3 protein: CASSSGLSTDTQYF

J gene: TRBJ1-2
V gene: TRBV28
CDR3 protein: CASWGPRDRAYGYTF

J gene: TRBJ2-7
V gene: TRBV28
CDR3 protein: CASSLVGGLRTYF

J gene: TRBJ1-2
V gene: TRBV2
CDR3 protein: CASSADKYGYTF

J gene: TRBJ1-5
V gene: TRBV28
CDR3 protein: CASSPRRVVQPQHF

J gene: TRBJ2-7
V gene: TRBV12-3/TRBV12-4
CDR3 protein: CASSPGWDYEQYF

J gene: TRBJ2-5
V gene: TRBV2
CDR3 protein: CASSGTRETQYF

J gene: TRBJ2-7
V gene: TRBV4-1
CDR3 protein: CASSHPPGGTGTNEQYF

J gene: TRBJ2-7
V gene: TRBV10-3
CDR3 protein: CAIEQVPGEGEQYF

J gene: TRBJ2-7
V gene: TRBV6-6
CDR3 protein: CASSFEQRYEQYF

J gene: TRBJ2-7
V gene: TRBV6-5
CDR3 protein: CASSIRGGSYEQYF

J gene: TRBJ1-1
V gene: TRBV28
CDR3 protein: CASRPGQGANMNTEAFF

J gene: TRBJ1-5
V gene: TRBV21-1
CDR3 protein: CASSKAEGTPQHF

J gene: TRBJ2-7
V gene: TRBV15
CDR3 protein: CATSRDYYEQYF

J gene: TRBJ1-2
V gene: TRBV14
CDR3 protein: CASSPDRGNYGYTF